This T cell receptor (beta chain) was identified in a study of beta chain features in type 1 diabetes. The authors obtained over 95% purity in all sorted populations. TCRB transcripts that were expressed got sequenced, as all of the isolated RNA had been reverse transcribed. Reads from naive, central memory and regulatory T cell samples averaged approximately 3.4 million. The table came from immunoSEQ multiplex PCR; TCRdb's copy has only in-frame clones and leaves some out. The table lists approximately 250,000 clones, about 24% of them singletons, with 0.012% in the top ten. Study observations and caveats: People with Type 1 diabetes carried modestly yet significantly shorter TCRB CDR3s in all four CD4+ subsets.

There are a few counts of this clone. Antigen specificity is unknown. This CDR3 region has 15 residues. Germline lookup yields CDR1 KGHSH and CDR2 LQKENI. Unmatched junction bases numbered 3, after V lost 2 bases and J lost 0 bases. The source of this sequence is a woman between 25 and 40 years old with type 1 diabetes. Sequencing was carried out using naive CD4+ T cells from blood. The V gene is TRBV18, the J gene TRBJ1-1; 7 nucleotides match TRBD1. CDR3 sequence (DNA): TGTGCCAGCTCACCAGGGACAGACATGAACACTGAAGCTTTCTTT. It codes for CASSPGTDMNTEAFF.